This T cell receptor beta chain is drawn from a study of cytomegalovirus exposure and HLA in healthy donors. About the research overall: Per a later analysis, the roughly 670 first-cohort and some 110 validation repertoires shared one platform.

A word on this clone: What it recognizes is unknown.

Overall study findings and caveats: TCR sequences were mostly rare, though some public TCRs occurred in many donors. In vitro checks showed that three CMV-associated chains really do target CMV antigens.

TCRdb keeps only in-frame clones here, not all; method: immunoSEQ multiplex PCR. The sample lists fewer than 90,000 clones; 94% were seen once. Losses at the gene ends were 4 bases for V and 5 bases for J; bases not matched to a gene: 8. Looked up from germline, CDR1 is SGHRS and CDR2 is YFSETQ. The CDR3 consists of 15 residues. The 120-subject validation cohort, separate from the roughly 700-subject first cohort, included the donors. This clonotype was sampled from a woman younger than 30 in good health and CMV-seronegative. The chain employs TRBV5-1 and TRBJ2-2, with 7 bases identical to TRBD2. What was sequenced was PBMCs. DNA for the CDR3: TGCGCCAGCAGCCCACTGACTAGCTCAACCGGGGAGCTGTTTTTT. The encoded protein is CASSPLTSSTGELFF.